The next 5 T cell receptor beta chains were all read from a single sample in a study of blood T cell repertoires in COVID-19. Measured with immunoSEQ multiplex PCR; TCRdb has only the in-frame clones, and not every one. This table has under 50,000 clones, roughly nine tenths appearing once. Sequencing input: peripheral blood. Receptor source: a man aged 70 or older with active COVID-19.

The CDR3 is CASSLGGTGNNSPLHF. CDR3 sequence (DNA): TGTGCCAGCAGCTTGGGCGGGACAGGCAATAATTCACCCCTCCACTTT. This chain joins TRBV5-4 and TRBJ1-6; 8 bases are a match to TRBD1. The CDR3 runs to 16 residues. Germline CDR1 reads SGHNT; CDR2 reads YYREEE (reference sequence). V dropped 0 bases and J dropped 5; count of bases not matched to a gene: 4. The full variable domain, in which reference TRBV5-4 and TRBJ1-6 provide the parts outside the CDR3, is ETGVTQSPTHLIKTRGQQVTLRCSSQSGHNTVSWYQQALGQGPQFIFQYYREEENGRGNFPPRFSGLQFPNYSSELNVNALELDDSALYLCASSLGGTGNNSPLHFGNGTRLTVT.

The CDR3 region has the DNA TGTGCCAGCAGTTACACAGGTACCTCTGGAAACACCATATATTTT. This gives the protein CASSYTGTSGNTIYF. The chain combines TRBV6-5 with TRBJ1-3, with a possible D match to TRBD1 (5 bases). This CDR3 has 15 residues. Trimming cost V 2 bases and J 0 bases, with 8 bases left between them. Germline CDR1 MNHEY, CDR2 SVGAGI.

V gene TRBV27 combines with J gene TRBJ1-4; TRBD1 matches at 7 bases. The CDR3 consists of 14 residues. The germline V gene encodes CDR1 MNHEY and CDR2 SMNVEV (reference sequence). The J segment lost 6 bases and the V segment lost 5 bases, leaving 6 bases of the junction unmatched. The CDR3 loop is CASSMQGGYEKLFF. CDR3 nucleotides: TGTGCCAGCAGTATGCAGGGGGGCTATGAAAAACTGTTTTTT.

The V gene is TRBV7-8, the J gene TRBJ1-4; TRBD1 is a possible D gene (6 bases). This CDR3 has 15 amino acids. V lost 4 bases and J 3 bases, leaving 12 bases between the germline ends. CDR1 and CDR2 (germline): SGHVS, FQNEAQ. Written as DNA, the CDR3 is TGTGCCAGCAGCTCATCCGGGACACCTAATGAAAAACTGTTTTTT. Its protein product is CASSSSGTPNEKLFF.

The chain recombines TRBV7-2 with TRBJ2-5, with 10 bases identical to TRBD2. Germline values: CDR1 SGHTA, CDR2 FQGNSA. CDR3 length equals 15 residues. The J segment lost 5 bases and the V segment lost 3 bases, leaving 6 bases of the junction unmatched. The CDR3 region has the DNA TGTGCCAGCAGCTTTAGCGGGGGGCCAAGGGAGACCCAGTACTTC. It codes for CASSFSGGPRETQYF.